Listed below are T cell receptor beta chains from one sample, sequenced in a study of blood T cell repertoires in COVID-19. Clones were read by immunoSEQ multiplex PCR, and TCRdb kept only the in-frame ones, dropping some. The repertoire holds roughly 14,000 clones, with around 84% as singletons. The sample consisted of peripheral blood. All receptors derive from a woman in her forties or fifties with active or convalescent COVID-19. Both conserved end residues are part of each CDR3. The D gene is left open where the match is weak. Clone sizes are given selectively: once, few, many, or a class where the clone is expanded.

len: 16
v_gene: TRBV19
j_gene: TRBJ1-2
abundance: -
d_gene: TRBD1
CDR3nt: TGTGCCAGTAGTATCGGAAGGGGGCCCATTGGCTATGGCTACACCTTC
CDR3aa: CASSIGRGPIGYGYTF

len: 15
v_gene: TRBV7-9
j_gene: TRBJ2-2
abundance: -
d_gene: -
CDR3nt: TGTGCCAGCAGCCGACAGGGAGGAAACACCGGGGAGCTGTTTTTT
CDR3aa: CASSRQGGNTGELFF

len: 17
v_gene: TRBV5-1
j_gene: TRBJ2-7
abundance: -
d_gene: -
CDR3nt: TGCGCCAGCAGCTTGGCCTTTGATACGTACAGCTCCTACGAGCAGTACTTC
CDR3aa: CASSLAFDTYSSYEQYF

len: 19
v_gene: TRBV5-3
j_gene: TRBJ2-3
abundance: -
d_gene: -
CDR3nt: TGTGCCAGAAGCTTGGAGTTGACGGACTCCCTCAACGGAGGGGATACGCAGTATTTT
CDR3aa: CARSLELTDSLNGGDTQYF

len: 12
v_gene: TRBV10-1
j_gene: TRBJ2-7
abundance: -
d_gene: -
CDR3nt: TGCGCCACTTCGGACGACAGGAACGAGCAGTACTTC
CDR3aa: CATSDDRNEQYF

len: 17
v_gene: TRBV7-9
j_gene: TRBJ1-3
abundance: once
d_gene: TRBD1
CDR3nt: TGTGCCAGCAGCCCAATGGGGTACAGGGGCACTGGAAACACCATATATTTT
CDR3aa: CASSPMGYRGTGNTIYF

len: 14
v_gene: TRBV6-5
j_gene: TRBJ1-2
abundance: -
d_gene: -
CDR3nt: TGTGCCAGCAGTTACTCCGCAGGGAACTATGGCTACACCTTC
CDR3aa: CASSYSAGNYGYTF

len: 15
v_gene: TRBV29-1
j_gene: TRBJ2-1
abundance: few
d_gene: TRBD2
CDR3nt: TGCAGTACCTGGGGGGCTAGCGGGAGCTACAATGAGCAGTTCTTC
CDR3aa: CSTWGASGSYNEQFF

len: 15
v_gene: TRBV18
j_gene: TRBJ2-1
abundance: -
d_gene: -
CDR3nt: TGTGCCAGCTCAGCCACGGTAGAAGGGGTCCTGCGGCAGTTCTTC
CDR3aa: CASSATVEGVLRQFF

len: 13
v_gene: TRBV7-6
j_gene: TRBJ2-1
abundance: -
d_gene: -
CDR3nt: TGTGCCAGCAGCTCTGGACTTTCCAATGAGCAGTTCTTC
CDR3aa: CASSSGLSNEQFF

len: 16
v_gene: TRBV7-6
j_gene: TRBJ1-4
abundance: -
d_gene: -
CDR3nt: TGTGCCAGCAGCTTATTAGGAGGCAGGGGAAATGAAAAACTGTTTTTT
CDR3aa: CASSLLGGRGNEKLFF

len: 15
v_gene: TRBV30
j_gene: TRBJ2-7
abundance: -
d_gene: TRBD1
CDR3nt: TGTGCCTGGAGTGTACGGTATAGGGGGCGATACGAGCAGTACTTC
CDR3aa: CAWSVRYRGRYEQYF

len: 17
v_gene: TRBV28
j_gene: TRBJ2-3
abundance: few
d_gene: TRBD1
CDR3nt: TGTGCCAGCACCATATTCTCCGGGACAGGCCCGGGACATACGCAGTATTTT
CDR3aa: CASTIFSGTGPGHTQYF

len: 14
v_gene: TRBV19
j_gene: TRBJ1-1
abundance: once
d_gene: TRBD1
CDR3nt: TGTGCCAGTAGCCTCAGGGGGCGGGGTACTGAAGCTTTCTTT
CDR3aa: CASSLRGRGTEAFF

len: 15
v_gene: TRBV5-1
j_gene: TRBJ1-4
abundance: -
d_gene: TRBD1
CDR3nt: TGCGCCAGCAGCTTGGGACCCGGGACAGTTAGTGAACTGTTTTTT
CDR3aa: CASSLGPGTVSELFF

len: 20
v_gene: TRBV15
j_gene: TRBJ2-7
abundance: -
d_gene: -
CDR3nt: TGTGCCACCAGCAGAGATCTTGGCCAGAGGGCCGTTCCCAAATTGAACGAGCAGTACTTC
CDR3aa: CATSRDLGQRAVPKLNEQYF